This T cell receptor beta chain was identified during a study of blood T cell repertoires in COVID-19. Looking at the study overall: The United States, Italy and Spain provided the acute and convalescent COVID-19 samples.

Per the study methods: From reference gene primer amplification, estimates of nucleated cell counts were derived. Clones were sequenced by immunoSEQ multiplex PCR, and TCRdb holds only the in-frame ones, with some missing. D and trimming come from the DNA, and the V and J calls and clone size come from that table. The sample has 390,000 or so clones; roughly nine tenths are singletons. Trimming pared 3 bases from V and 3 bases from J, leaving 9 bases between. Germline V lookup: CDR1 MNHEY, CDR2 SMNVEV (reference sequence). The CDR3 is 13 amino acids. Cohorts were assigned according to the clinical history that participants reported. Two consecutive negative NP/OP PCR tests, clearance, or resolved symptoms defined Cohort 3 recovery.

The chain recombines TRBV27 with TRBJ2-7; D gene ambiguous. The sequencing sample was made of PBMCs or T cells enriched from blood (not recorded which). This TCR was recovered from a young man who had recovered from COVID-19. The CDR3: CASSFGKYYEQYF. Written as DNA, the CDR3 is TGTGCCAGCAGTTTTGGCAAGTACTACGAGCAGTACTTC.